This record looks at one T cell receptor beta chain sequence and its context. What it binds is not known. Germline V CDR1 and CDR2: SGHRS, YFSETQ. This CDR3 has 13 residues. V was pared by 4 bases and J by 4 bases, with 10 bases between. 13 Jbeta primers and 60 Vbeta primers were used for the PCR. Profiling relied on immunoSEQ multiplex PCR, and the TCRdb table lists in-frame clones only, not all of them. In all, the sample yields fewer than 85,000 clones. This sample was included in a study of cytomegalovirus exposure and HLA in healthy donors. Broader study findings: In a later analysis, specific HLA alleles were associated with over 15,000 TCR beta sequences at a 0.05 false discovery rate.

The chain joins TRBV5-1 to TRBJ2-3; D might be TRBD2 (6 bases). The clonotype originates from a man aged 50-60 years in good health and CMV-seropositive. Sequencing was performed on PBMCs. The DNA for the CDR3 is TGCGCCAGCAGCCGGGGGTTTTCAGATACGCAGTATTTT. Residues: CASSRGFSDTQYF.